This is a list of T cell receptor beta chains from one sample in a study of post-analysis software for immune sequencing data. TCRdb re-analysed the PCR reads in MiXCR, keeping a single row per CDR3 protein. The table shows about 540,000 distinct CDR3 sequences, with about a third occurring only once. The sequencing input was blood. All receptors derive from a girl aged 2-17 years with multiple sclerosis. CDR3s include the opening cysteine and the closing phenylalanine or tryptophan. D genes are given only for firm matches. Only part of the rows carry a size: once, few, many, or a class if the clone is expanded.

TRBJ1-1 | - | few | TRBV27 | TGTGCCAGCAGTACGCCGGGGGGGGTTAACACTGAAGCTTTCTTT | CASSTPGGVNTEAFF
TRBJ2-1 | - | - | TRBV20-1 | TGCAGTGCTAGGCGCGTGGGGAATGAGCAGTTCTTC | CSARRVGNEQFF
TRBJ1-4 | - | - | TRBV6-5 | TGTGCCAGCAGCCGGATGGTGGGAGCTAATGAAAAACTGTTTTTT | CASSRMVGANEKLFF
TRBJ1-2 | - | - | TRBV20-1 | TGCAGTGCTAACCTGGGCTACGATGGCTACACCTTC | CSANLGYDGYTF
TRBJ2-5 | - | many | TRBV7-8 | TGTGCCAGCAGCTTAGCCGGTAGCACTTTAAGACAGCACCAAGAGACCCAGTACTTC | CASSLAGSTLRQHQETQYF
TRBJ2-7 | TRBD1 | - | TRBV4-1 | TGCGCCAGCAGCCACTCCTATCAACCGACAGGGTTGGACGAGCAGTACTTC | CASSHSYQPTGLDEQYF
TRBJ2-3 | TRBD1 | few | TRBV9 | TGTGCCAGCAGCGCTAGGGACAGGGCCAGAGATACGCAGTATTTT | CASSARDRARDTQYF
TRBJ1-5 | TRBD1 | - | TRBV29-1 | TGCAGCGTTGGGGGACAGGGTGGGAATCAGCCCCAGCATTTT | CSVGGQGGNQPQHF
TRBJ2-5 | TRBD2 | - | TRBV11-2 | TGTGCCAGCAGCCCCGCGGGGGTCGAAGAGACCCAGTACTTC | CASSPAGVEETQYF
TRBJ2-7 | TRBD1 | - | TRBV7-2 | TGTGCCAGCAGCTTATCGGGACAGCCGGGGGAGCAGTACTTC | CASSLSGQPGEQYF
TRBJ2-3 | TRBD2 | few | TRBV20-1 | TGCAGTGCCCTCCTCAGCGGGGGGGTATTCTCAGATACGCAGTATTTT | CSALLSGGVFSDTQYF
TRBJ1-2 | - | few | TRBV11-2 | TGTGCCAGCAGCCAGGGACATAACTATGGCTACACCTTC | CASSQGHNYGYTF
TRBJ1-5 | - | few | TRBV20-1 | TGCAGTGCTAGTGACCAGGGTCGGCAGCCCCAGCATTTT | CSASDQGRQPQHF
TRBJ2-3 | - | few | TRBV20-1 | TGCAGTGCTAGGTGGCTTGGCACAGATACGCAGTATTTT | CSARWLGTDTQYF
TRBJ1-1 | - | - | TRBV15 | TGTGCCACCAGCAGAGATGGGCAGGGATACACTGAAGCTTTCTTT | CATSRDGQGYTEAFF
TRBJ1-6 | TRBD1 | - | TRBV12-3/TRBV12-4 | TGTGCCAGCAGTTTAGCGTCACAGGGGTACGGGCTCCACTTT | CASSLASQGYGLHF
TRBJ2-7 | - | - | TRBV5-6 | TGTGCCAGCAGCTTGGCCGTGGCAGGAATGCTTACCTACGAGCAGTACTTC | CASSLAVAGMLTYEQYF
TRBJ2-5 | TRBD1 | - | TRBV6-2/TRBV6-3 | TGTGCCAGCAGAAAAAACAGGGGCCAAGAGACCCAGTACTTC | CASRKNRGQETQYF
TRBJ2-7 | - | few | TRBV5-8 | TGTGCCAGCAGCTTAAGGACAGACCCTAAATTCCACGAGCAGTACTTC | CASSLRTDPKFHEQYF
TRBJ2-1 | - | few | TRBV11-2 | TGTGCCAGCAGCACCGAGGTAGGGTCCTATGAGCAGTTCTTC | CASSTEVGSYEQFF
TRBJ2-5 | TRBD1 | few | TRBV10-3 | TGTGCCATCAGTGAAGACGACAGGGAAGAGACCCAGTACTTC | CAISEDDREETQYF
TRBJ2-4 | - | - | TRBV28 | TGTGCCAGCACCACCCCCCTCAGCATTCAGTACTTC | CASTTPLSIQYF
TRBJ2-1 | - | few | TRBV11-2 | TGTGCCAGCAGTCGATCAGGGGGAGGGAACAATGAGCAGTTCTTC | CASSRSGGGNNEQFF
TRBJ1-4 | - | - | TRBV7-6 | TGTGCCAGCAGCCGGGTTACAACTAATGAAAAACTGTTTTTT | CASSRVTTNEKLFF
TRBJ2-3 | - | - | TRBV5-5 | TGTGCCAGCAGCTTGGGAGTCGTTGGGCCTCGACGTAGCACAGATACGCAGTATTTT | CASSLGVVGPRRSTDTQYF
TRBJ2-7 | TRBD1 | few | TRBV18 | TGTGCCAGCTCCCTAGGACAGGTCAACTACGAGCAGTACTTC | CASSLGQVNYEQYF
TRBJ2-7 | TRBD1 | - | TRBV20-1 | TGCAGTGCTACGGGACAGGATGGCTACGAGCAGTACTTC | CSATGQDGYEQYF
TRBJ2-5 | TRBD1 | few | TRBV20-1 | TGCAGTGCTCCCCGGACAGGGGATGAGCAGTACTTC | CSAPRTGDEQYF
TRBJ2-1 | - | few | TRBV6-2/TRBV6-3 | TGTGCCAGCAGTTATGGACCAGCTCCAGCCTACAATGAGCAGTTCTTC | CASSYGPAPAYNEQFF
TRBJ2-2 | TRBD1 | few | TRBV7-9 | TGTGCCAGCAGCCCCGACAGGGACCCGAACACCGGGGAGCTGTTTTTT | CASSPDRDPNTGELFF
TRBJ2-1 | - | - | TRBV12-3/TRBV12-4 | TGTGCCAGCAGGTGGGGGTTGGGGGAGCAGTTCTTC | CASRWGLGEQFF
TRBJ2-6 | TRBD1 | - | TRBV2 | TGTGCCAGCAGCTCGACAGGGGTGGGGGCCAACGTCCTGACTTTC | CASSSTGVGANVLTF
TRBJ2-1 | TRBD1 | - | TRBV20-1 | TGCAGTGCTAGTCGGGACAGGGGGCTCTACAATGAGCAGTTCTTC | CSASRDRGLYNEQFF
TRBJ2-1 | TRBD2 | few | TRBV19 | TGTGCCAGTAGTCCGGGGGGGCCGAACAATGAGCAGTTCTTC | CASSPGGPNNEQFF
TRBJ2-1 | - | few | TRBV12-3/TRBV12-4 | TGTGCCAGCAGTTGGAGTACCGGGACACAAGAGCAGTTCTTC | CASSWSTGTQEQFF
TRBJ2-5 | - | - | TRBV15 | TGTGCCACCAGCAGTCCGGGTTCCAAGACCCAGTACTTC | CATSSPGSKTQYF
TRBJ1-2 | - | once | TRBV5-5 | TGTGCCAGCAGCCCCGCCCCTGACAGCGGTCAGGGCTACACCTTC | CASSPAPDSGQGYTF
TRBJ2-1 | - | - | TRBV20-1 | TGCAGTGCTAGAGCCCACGGAACCCCGGCCTATGAGCAGTTCTTC | CSARAHGTPAYEQFF
TRBJ1-5 | - | few | TRBV7-2 | TGTGCCAGCAGCGACCGGGCTGGAAAACAGCCCCAGCATTTT | CASSDRAGKQPQHF